The 21 T cell receptor beta chains below come from one sample, sequenced in a study of cytomegalovirus exposure and HLA in healthy donors. Sequencing was performed with immunoSEQ multiplex PCR; in TCRdb, only in-frame clones are kept and a portion is missing. This table holds some 140,000 clones, around 85% found once. Sequences were obtained from PBMCs. Receptor source: a man younger than 35 in good health and CMV-seronegative.

This clone showed up just once. The genes are TRBV7-9 and TRBJ1-6; 8 nucleotides align to TRBD1. Germline V gene data show CDR1 as SEHNR and CDR2 as FQNEAQ (reference sequence). This CDR3 is built from 17 residues. J lost 5 bases, V lost 0 bases, and 6 bases had no gene match. The CDR3 DNA is TGTGCCAGCAGCTTAGCCCAGCCGGGACAGGATAATTCACCCCTCCACTTT. Its translation: CASSLAQPGQDNSPLHF.

The chain couples TRBV2 to TRBJ2-1; 9 nucleotides line up with TRBD2. The CDR3 consists of 17 residues. J gave up 4 bases and V 3 bases, and 10 bases lay outside the gene matches. Germline V gene lookup returns CDR1 SNHLY and CDR2 FYNNEI. The CDR3 sequence is CASSEGASGMYYNEQFF. DNA of the CDR3: TGTGCCAGCAGTGAGGGGGCTAGCGGGATGTATTACAATGAGCAGTTCTTC. The full variable domain, rest sourced from reference TRBV2 and TRBJ2-1, is EPEVTQTPSHQVTQMGQEVILRCVPISNHLYFYWYRQILGQKVEFLVSFYNNEISEKSEIFDDQFSVERPDGSNFTLKIRSTKLEDSAMYFCASSEGASGMYYNEQFFGPGTRLTVL.

This chain joins TRBV5-4 and TRBJ2-1; 9 nucleotides match TRBD1. The germline gives CDR1 SGHNT, CDR2 YYREEE (reference sequence). The CDR3 length is 16 residues. J was trimmed by 4 bases and V by 1 base; bases with no gene match: 6. DNA for the CDR3: TGTGCCAGCAGCTTGTTTCGGGACAGGGAATACAATGAGCAGTTCTTC. Translating it yields CASSLFRDREYNEQFF.

The chain recombines TRBV19 with TRBJ2-3; 9 bases agree with TRBD2. Germline assignment: CDR1 LNHDA and CDR2 SQIVND (reference sequence). The CDR3 sequence is 14 residues long. After removal of 4 bases from V and 3 bases from J, the junction contained 2 bases not matched to a gene. Here the CDR3 DNA reads TGTGCCAGTAGTACGGGACTAGCTACAGATACGCAGTATTTT. This gives the protein CASSTGLATDTQYF.

The J gene is TRBJ1-5, the V gene TRBV25-1; 7 bases map to TRBD1. The CDR3 has 18 residues. V dropped 1 base and J dropped 2; count of bases not matched to a gene: 11. CDR1 and CDR2 from the germline V gene are MGHDK and SYGVNS. The CDR3 region has the DNA TGTGCCAGCAGTGAATCGGGAGGGGGCATTTCGGGCAATCAGCCCCAGCATTTT. It codes for CASSESGGGISGNQPQHF.

The chain carries TRBV7-2 and TRBJ1-4; 7 bases align to TRBD1. The germline CDR1 and CDR2 sequences are SGHTA and FQGNSA. CDR3 size: 14 residues. The V segment lost 5 bases and the J segment 1 base; nucleotides outside the gene matches: 1. The CDR3 region has the DNA TGTGCCAGCAGCCGACAGGGAACTAATGAAAAACTGTTTTTT. Residues: CASSRQGTNEKLFF.

This chain links TRBV13 with TRBJ2-7; the D gene is possibly TRBD1 (7 bases). Germline CDR1 and CDR2: PRHDT and FYEKMQ (reference sequence). V lost 1 base to trimming and J lost 3 bases, with 28 bases between them. This CDR3 contains 20 residues. As DNA, the CDR3 is TGTGCCAGCAGCTTAGTTGGCGTCTTTGACGGGGGACAGCCCGGCTACGAGCAGTACTTC. Its protein product is CASSLVGVFDGGQPGYEQYF. Filled out from reference TRBV13 and TRBJ2-7, the complete variable domain reads AAGVIQSPRHLIKEKRETATLKCYPIPRHDTVYWYQQGPGQDPQFLISFYEKMQSDKGSIPDRFSAQQFSDYHSELNMSSLELGDSALYFCASSLVGVFDGGQPGYEQYFGPGTRLTVT.

This sequence joins TRBV5-5 and TRBJ1-1, with TRBD1 matching over 8 bases. CDR1 is SGHKS and CDR2 is YYEKEE in the germline V gene (reference sequence). The CDR3 covers 13 residues. V was pared by 3 bases and J by 3 bases, with 1 base of the junction left unmatched. CDR3 sequence: CASSSTGDTEAFF. The CDR3, as DNA: TGTGCCAGCAGCTCGACAGGGGACACTGAAGCTTTCTTT.

The chain is built from TRBV27 and TRBJ2-3, with D perhaps TRBD2 (5 bases). Germline V gene lookup returns CDR1 MNHEY and CDR2 SMNVEV (reference sequence). CDR3 length: 15 residues. Deletions cut 5 bases from V and 8 bases from J, with 20 bases between. CDR3 sequence (DNA): TGTGCCAGCAGTCAGGACTCCGAGAGTTGGCGTACGCAGTATTTT. Its protein product is CASSQDSESWRTQYF.

This chain connects TRBV10-3 to TRBJ2-7; TRBD2 matches 8 bases. Unmatched junction bases numbered 13, after V lost 4 bases and J lost 5 bases. The CDR3 contains 16 residues. The germline CDR1 and CDR2 sequences are ENHRY and SYGVKD. The CDR3 DNA sequence: TGTGCCATCAGTGGTACCGGGGGGGCCAGTATCGACGAGCAGTACTTC. Translating gives CAISGTGGASIDEQYF.

The rearrangement uses TRBV7-2 and TRBJ2-7; D is possibly TRBD2 (6 bases). Trimming stripped 1 base from V and 3 bases from J, with 13 bases between. There are 15 residues in the CDR3. The germline gives CDR1 SGHTA, CDR2 FQGNSA. The CDR3 DNA follows: TGTGCCAGCAGCTTAGTCTGGCGGGACGGCTACGAGCAGTACTTC. Encoded protein: CASSLVWRDGYEQYF.

The V call is TRBV10-3, the J call TRBJ1-3; a weak D match, TRBD1 (6 bases). The CDR3 has 14 residues. CDR1 and CDR2 from the germline V gene are ENHRY and SYGVKD. The germline V and J ends were trimmed by 6 bases and 4 bases, with 13 bases remaining between them. CDR3 sequence reads: CAIRRTDVGNTIYF. The CDR3 DNA reads as TGTGCCATCAGGAGGACAGACGTCGGAAACACCATATATTTT.

J is TRBJ2-7 and V is TRBV2, with 7 nucleotides matching TRBD1. The CDR3 totals 14 residues. Germline-derived CDR1 and CDR2 are SNHLY and FYNNEI. The V gene end was trimmed by 11 bases and the J gene end by 4 bases; junction bases not matched to a gene: 14. The CDR3 sequence is CAQHPVGQVYEQYF. The CDR3 DNA is TGTGCCCAGCACCCAGTAGGACAGGTATACGAGCAGTACTTC.

In DNA form, the CDR3 reads TGTGCCAGCAGCCCCCCCCGAAGGGGATATGGCTACACCTTC. Translation: CASSPPRRGYGYTF. The rearrangement joins TRBV7-2 to TRBJ1-2, with a weak D call TRBD1 (5 bases). There are 14 residues in the CDR3. The V gene's germline CDR1 is SGHTA and CDR2 FQGNSA. V was shortened by 5 bases and J by 5 bases, with 15 bases between the two germline ends.

The chain links TRBV29-1 to TRBJ1-1; D perhaps matches TRBD1 (6 bases). This CDR3 is built from 13 residues. Trimming left V 4 bases short and J 1 base short, with 10 bases between. Germline V gives CDR1 SQVTM, CDR2 ANQGSEA. The CDR3 DNA sequence: TGCAGCGTTGCCACACAGGGGAACACTGAAGCTTTCTTT. It specifies CSVATQGNTEAFF.

The J gene is TRBJ2-1, the V gene TRBV5-1, with 11 bases aligning to TRBD2. The germline gives CDR1 SGHRS, CDR2 YFSETQ. The CDR3 has 15 residues. With 4 bases clipped from V and 9 bases from J, the junction kept 9 bases outside the gene matches. This chain's CDR3 is CASSPFLAGGGEQFF. In nucleotides, the CDR3 is TGCGCCAGCAGCCCTTTCCTAGCGGGAGGTGGTGAGCAGTTCTTC.

This chain connects TRBV7-9 to TRBJ1-2; possible D gene TRBD1, 5 bases. The CDR3 is 14 residues long. The germline gives CDR1 SEHNR, CDR2 FQNEAQ (reference sequence). The V end lost 2 bases, the J end lost 5 bases, and 12 bases lay between the germline ends. The CDR3 sequence: CASSLTGPGYGYTF. The CDR3 nucleotides are TGTGCCAGCAGCTTAACCGGGCCAGGGTATGGCTACACCTTC.

The chain has TRBV6-1 and TRBJ1-1; 8 positions agree with TRBD1. CDR1 is MNHNS, CDR2 SASEGT, per germline. The CDR3 loop spans 14 amino acids. The V gene end was trimmed by 8 bases and the J gene end by 0 bases; junction bases not matched to a gene: 5. CDR3 region: CASEGTGMNTEAFF. The CDR3 nucleotides read TGTGCCAGCGAAGGGACAGGAATGAACACTGAAGCTTTCTTT.

This chain connects TRBV27 to TRBJ2-1, with a tentative D call TRBD1 (5 bases). The V end lost 4 bases, the J end lost 14 bases, and 12 bases lay between the germline ends. This CDR3 is 11 amino acids long. Germline V CDR1 and CDR2: MNHEY, SMNVEV (reference sequence). The CDR3 nucleotides read TGTGCCAGCAGTTCAACAGGAAGGGAGTTCTTC. This gives the protein CASSSTGREFF.

This chain joins TRBV25-1 and TRBJ2-3; 7 nucleotides agree with TRBD2. This CDR3 has 16 amino acids. Germline CDR1 and CDR2: MGHDK and SYGVNS. Germline trimming cut 0 bases from V and 4 bases from J; bases unmatched to any gene: 7. CDR3 in amino acids: CASSEYGGRFADTQYF. As DNA, the CDR3 is TGTGCCAGCAGTGAATATGGCGGGAGATTCGCAGATACGCAGTATTTT.

V and J are TRBV13 and TRBJ2-1; D is unclear. The V gene's germline CDR1 is PRHDT and CDR2 FYEKMQ (reference sequence). The CDR3 length is 14 residues. V was shortened by 6 bases and J by 3 bases, with 12 bases between the two germline ends. The CDR3 DNA follows: TGTGCCAGCAGTACGAGCGCATACTACAATGAGCAGTTCTTC. This encodes CASSTSAYYNEQFF.